This T cell receptor (beta chain) was identified in a study of CD8+ T cells in alopecia areata. Study-wide findings and caveats: There were also resident alphabeta T cells of normal skin sequenced in scalp samples. In patients, TCRs were shared less clearly than in mice, and HLA may possibly be involved. Lesional scalp, especially alopecia totalis/universalis, showed higher clonality than normal scalp.

Concerning this clone: Its target is unknown.

Germline V CDR1 and CDR2: MNHEY, SVGAGI. This CDR3 contains 15 residues. Trimming shortened V by 2 bases and J by 8 bases, and 16 bases separated the two germline ends. Both CD4+ and CD8+ T cells were separated by sorting PBMCs. The sequencing template was cDNA reverse transcribed from extracted RNA. Sequencing used immunoSEQ multiplex PCR; TCRdb keeps in-frame clones, though not all of them. The sample shows roughly 32,000 clones, roughly 60% of them seen only once. The source is a human donor with alopecia areata. Sequencing was performed on NKG2D-high CD8+ T cells sorted from blood. This chain uses TRBV6-5 with TRBJ2-1; weak D call: TRBD2 (5 bases). CDR3 sequence: CASSYSVVRADEQFF. CDR3 nucleotides: TGTGCCAGCAGTTACAGCGTTGTGAGGGCGGATGAGCAGTTCTTC.